These 7 T cell receptor beta chains originate from one sample sequenced in a study of blood T cell repertoires in COVID-19. The protocol was immunoSEQ multiplex PCR, while the TCRdb copy is restricted to in-frame clones and leaves out a portion. Seen here are over 120,000 clones, approximately 80% observed once, and the top ten hold more than 8.5%. The sample taken for sequencing was peripheral blood. Source of these receptors: a man in his 60s with active or convalescent COVID-19.

The table lists this clone with a count of one. The chain carries TRBV7-6 and TRBJ1-1; TRBD1 matches 10 bases. This CDR3 is built from 19 residues. The V and J ends lost 1 base and 7 bases, in that order; junction bases with no gene match: 18. Germline V gene lookup returns CDR1 SGHVS and CDR2 FNYEAQ. CDR3 sequence: CASSLGFGTGDSVLYEAFF. The CDR3 DNA follows: TGTGCCAGCAGCTTAGGGTTTGGGACAGGGGATTCCGTTCTTTATGAAGCTTTCTTT.

The J gene is TRBJ1-5, the V gene TRBV11-2; 8 bases map to TRBD1. After removal of 1 base from V and 6 bases from J, the junction contained 8 bases not matched to a gene. The CDR3 runs to 16 residues. The germline V gene has CDR1 SGHAT and CDR2 FQNNGV. The DNA for the CDR3 is TGTGCCAGCAGCTTAGGGGGACAGGCCGGCGGTCAGCCCCAGCATTTT. Its translation is CASSLGGQAGGQPQHF.

The chain carries TRBV12-5 and TRBJ1-1; 8 bases match TRBD1. From germline, CDR1 is LGHNT and CDR2 FRNRAP. The CDR3 is made up of 15 amino acids. V lost 4 bases to trimming and J lost 0 bases; unmatched junction nucleotides: 4. For the CDR3, the DNA is TGTGCTAGTGGTTCGACAGGGGTAGTGAACACTGAAGCTTTCTTT. This sequence encodes CASGSTGVVNTEAFF.

J is TRBJ2-2 and V is TRBV21-1; the DNA was not used to check the table's D call, TRBD2. TRBV21-1 counts as a pseudogene. The CDR3 totals 19 residues. The DNA for the CDR3 is TGTGCCAGCAGCAAGCGTGGGACTAGCGGGCAAGACGACACCGGGGAGCTGTTTTTT. It encodes CASSKRGTSGQDDTGELFF.

The V call is TRBV30, the J call TRBJ1-6; 12 bases fit TRBD1. CDR3 length: 17 amino acids. The V gene end was trimmed by 5 bases and the J gene end by 0 bases; junction bases not matched to a gene: 5. In germline, CDR1 is GTSNPN, CDR2 SVGIG (reference sequence). The CDR3 here is CAWGTGGASSYNSPLHF. In nucleotides, the CDR3 is TGTGCCTGGGGGACAGGGGGCGCGAGCTCCTATAATTCACCCCTCCACTTT.

This chain links TRBV19 with TRBJ2-5; D uncertain. The CDR3 sequence is 17 residues long. In germline, CDR1 is LNHDA, CDR2 SQIVND (reference sequence). V lost 6 bases to trimming and J lost 1 base, with 21 bases between them. CDR3 in DNA: TGTGCCAGTAGCCCAAACCCCGGAAATAGACTCCAAGAGACCCAGTACTTC. Translation gives CASSPNPGNRLQETQYF.

This chain uses TRBV7-2 with TRBJ1-1, with TRBD1 matching over 7 bases. CDR1 and CDR2 (germline): SGHTA, FQGNSA. The CDR3 extends over 14 amino acids. V was pared by 5 bases and J by 1 base, with 4 bases of the junction left unmatched. As DNA, the CDR3 is TGTGCCAGCAGCGCTGGGACAGCGAACACTGAAGCTTTCTTT. Translating it yields CASSAGTANTEAFF.